Listed below are T cell receptor beta chains from one sample, sequenced in a study of blood T cells in healthy people across ages. TCRdb recomputed calls from the 5' RACE reads with MiXCR, one row per CDR3 protein. The top ten clones hold 30% to 45% of a sample with about 640,000 distinct CDR3 sequences, under 65% of them seen once. Sample: blood. The receptors stem from a man between 60 and 75 years old in good health. CDR3s include the opening cysteine and the closing phenylalanine or tryptophan. The D gene is left open where the match is weak. Clone size is not always given. Where it is, it says once, few, many or a class for expanded clones.

few	TRBJ2-5	TRBV18	-	CASSRPGNQETQYF	TGTGCCAGCTCGCGACCGGGAAACCAAGAGACCCAGTACTTC
-	TRBJ2-7	TRBV4-2	TRBD2	CASSARLAGFEQYF	TGTGCCAGCAGCGCCCGACTAGCGGGGTTCGAGCAGTACTTC
-	TRBJ2-6	TRBV27	-	CASSLWPVPSGANVLTF	TGTGCCAGCAGTTTGTGGCCGGTCCCCTCTGGGGCCAACGTCCTGACTTTC
-	TRBJ2-5	TRBV5-1	-	CASSPASEGETQYF	TGCGCCAGCAGCCCCGCGTCGGAGGGGGAGACCCAGTACTTC
-	TRBJ2-1	TRBV10-3	TRBD2	CAISESASGGWRFF	TGTGCCATCAGTGAGTCGGCTAGCGGGGGGTGGCGGTTCTTC
-	TRBJ2-2	TRBV12-3/TRBV12-4	-	CASSPPGQGHTGELFF	TGTGCCAGCAGTCCCCCCGGGCAGGGGCACACCGGGGAGCTGTTTTTT
few	TRBJ2-7	TRBV7-9	-	CASSPQQGSYEQYF	TGTGCCAGCAGCCCCCAACAGGGTTCCTACGAGCAGTACTTC
-	TRBJ1-5	TRBV6-5	-	CAGRRTVKEPQHF	TGTGCCGGCCGGAGGACAGTTAAGGAGCCCCAGCATTTT
-	TRBJ1-6	TRBV20-1	-	CSARAGRRDSPLHF	TGCAGTGCTAGAGCAGGGCGACGGGACTCACCCCTCCACTTT
-	TRBJ1-2	TRBV29-1	-	CSVEPYTF	TGCAGCGTCGAACCCTACACCTTC
-	TRBJ2-5	TRBV5-6	-	CASSLGVREQTQYF	TGTGCCAGCAGCTTGGGGGTCAGGGAACAGACCCAGTACTTC
-	TRBJ2-3	TRBV12-3/TRBV12-4	TRBD2	CASRPLAGGPDTQYF	TGTGCCAGCAGACCTCTAGCGGGGGGGCCAGATACGCAGTATTTT
-	TRBJ2-3	TRBV5-1	TRBD1	CASTPGQGVRADTQYF	TGCGCCAGCACCCCAGGACAGGGGGTAAGGGCAGATACGCAGTATTTT
-	TRBJ1-5	TRBV28	TRBD1	CASSWRTGTEQPQHF	TGTGCCAGCAGTTGGAGGACAGGGACGGAGCAGCCCCAGCATTTT
-	TRBJ2-6	TRBV6-5	-	CASKEGPANVLTF	TGTGCCAGCAAAGAGGGGCCGGCCAACGTCCTGACTTTC
-	TRBJ2-3	TRBV11-2	-	CASVPGWSTDTQYF	TGTGCCAGTGTCCCGGGTTGGAGCACAGATACGCAGTATTTT
-	TRBJ2-1	TRBV7-9	TRBD2	CASSMGLAGEETQFF	TGTGCCAGCAGCATGGGACTAGCGGGAGAAGAGACCCAGTTCTTC
once	TRBJ2-1	TRBV29-1	TRBD2	CSVGPGGWNEQFF	TGCAGCGTTGGCCCGGGGGGGTGGAATGAGCAGTTCTTC
-	TRBJ2-5	TRBV11-2	-	CASRIPGGFPRGTQYF	TGTGCCAGCAGGATCCCCGGAGGATTCCCACGGGGGACCCAGTACTTC
few	TRBJ1-1	TRBV27	TRBD1	CASSPTPGGQGMVEAFF	TGTGCCAGCAGTCCTACCCCCGGGGGACAGGGGATGGTTGAAGCTTTCTTT
-	TRBJ1-1	TRBV7-8	-	CASSLARGRGNTEAFF	TGTGCCAGCAGCTTAGCTCGGGGACGGGGAAACACTGAAGCTTTCTTT
-	TRBJ2-7	TRBV25-1	-	CASSDPGAPYEQYF	TGTGCCAGCAGTGACCCGGGGGCACCATACGAGCAGTACTTC
-	TRBJ2-1	TRBV20-1	-	CSATLATSYNEQFF	TGCAGTGCTACCCTAGCGACCTCCTACAATGAGCAGTTCTTC
-	TRBJ1-4	TRBV3-1	-	CASSQERAATNEKLFF	TGTGCCAGCAGCCAAGAGAGGGCCGCAACTAATGAAAAACTGTTTTTT
few	TRBJ2-5	TRBV3-1	TRBD2	CASSRLAGDQETQYF	TGTGCCAGCAGTCGACTAGCGGGGGACCAAGAGACCCAGTACTTC
-	TRBJ2-6	TRBV6-2/TRBV6-3	TRBD2	CASSFPTSGVAGANVLTF	TGTGCCAGCAGTTTCCCGACTAGCGGGGTTGCTGGGGCCAACGTCCTGACTTTC
once	TRBJ1-2	TRBV20-1	-	CSASPTRNYGYTF	TGCAGTGCTAGTCCCACCCGGAACTATGGCTACACCTTC
-	TRBJ1-2	TRBV2	-	CASSEGRRTNYGYTF	TGTGCCAGCAGTGAAGGGCGGAGAACTAACTATGGCTACACCTTC
-	TRBJ2-5	TRBV18	-	CASSPGQILTQETQYF	TGTGCCAGCTCACCAGGACAGATATTAACCCAAGAGACCCAGTACTTC
-	TRBJ2-1	TRBV3-1	TRBD1	CASSQDLGDSGFEFF	TGTGCCAGCAGCCAAGATCTAGGGGACAGCGGTTTTGAGTTCTTC
-	TRBJ2-3	TRBV3-1	-	CASKPLSTDTQYF	TGTGCCAGCAAACCACTCAGCACAGATACGCAGTATTTT
-	TRBJ1-2	TRBV28	TRBD1	CASSTTGQGSGYTF	TGTGCCAGCAGTACAACTGGACAGGGCTCTGGCTACACCTTC
-	TRBJ1-1	TRBV28	-	CASNKDSYIEAFF	TGTGCCAGCAATAAGGACAGCTACATTGAAGCTTTCTTT
-	TRBJ2-3	TRBV20-1	-	CSANLAVTSTDTQYF	TGCAGTGCTAACCTGGCGGTTACTAGCACAGATACGCAGTATTTT
-	TRBJ2-4	TRBV18	TRBD1	CASSAGTGAEIAKNIQYF	TGTGCCAGCTCAGCCGGGACAGGGGCCGAGATAGCCAAAAACATTCAGTACTTC
-	TRBJ1-2	TRBV5-5	-	CASSLAASYGYTF	TGTGCCAGCAGCTTGGCGGCTAGCTATGGCTACACCTTC
-	TRBJ2-5	TRBV6-2/TRBV6-3	-	CASSYSLDQETQYF	TGTGCCAGCAGTTACTCGTTGGACCAAGAGACCCAGTACTTC
-	TRBJ1-2	TRBV6-1	-	CASSEYRPGDFYGYTF	TGTGCCAGCAGTGAATATCGGCCAGGGGATTTCTATGGCTACACCTTC
once	TRBJ2-3	TRBV5-4	TRBD1	CASSYDRGLTDTQYF	TGTGCCAGCAGCTATGACAGGGGACTCACAGATACGCAGTATTTT
-	TRBJ2-7	TRBV6-1	TRBD1	CASSMGQVPGEQYF	TGTGCCAGCAGCATGGGACAGGTTCCGGGCGAGCAGTACTTC